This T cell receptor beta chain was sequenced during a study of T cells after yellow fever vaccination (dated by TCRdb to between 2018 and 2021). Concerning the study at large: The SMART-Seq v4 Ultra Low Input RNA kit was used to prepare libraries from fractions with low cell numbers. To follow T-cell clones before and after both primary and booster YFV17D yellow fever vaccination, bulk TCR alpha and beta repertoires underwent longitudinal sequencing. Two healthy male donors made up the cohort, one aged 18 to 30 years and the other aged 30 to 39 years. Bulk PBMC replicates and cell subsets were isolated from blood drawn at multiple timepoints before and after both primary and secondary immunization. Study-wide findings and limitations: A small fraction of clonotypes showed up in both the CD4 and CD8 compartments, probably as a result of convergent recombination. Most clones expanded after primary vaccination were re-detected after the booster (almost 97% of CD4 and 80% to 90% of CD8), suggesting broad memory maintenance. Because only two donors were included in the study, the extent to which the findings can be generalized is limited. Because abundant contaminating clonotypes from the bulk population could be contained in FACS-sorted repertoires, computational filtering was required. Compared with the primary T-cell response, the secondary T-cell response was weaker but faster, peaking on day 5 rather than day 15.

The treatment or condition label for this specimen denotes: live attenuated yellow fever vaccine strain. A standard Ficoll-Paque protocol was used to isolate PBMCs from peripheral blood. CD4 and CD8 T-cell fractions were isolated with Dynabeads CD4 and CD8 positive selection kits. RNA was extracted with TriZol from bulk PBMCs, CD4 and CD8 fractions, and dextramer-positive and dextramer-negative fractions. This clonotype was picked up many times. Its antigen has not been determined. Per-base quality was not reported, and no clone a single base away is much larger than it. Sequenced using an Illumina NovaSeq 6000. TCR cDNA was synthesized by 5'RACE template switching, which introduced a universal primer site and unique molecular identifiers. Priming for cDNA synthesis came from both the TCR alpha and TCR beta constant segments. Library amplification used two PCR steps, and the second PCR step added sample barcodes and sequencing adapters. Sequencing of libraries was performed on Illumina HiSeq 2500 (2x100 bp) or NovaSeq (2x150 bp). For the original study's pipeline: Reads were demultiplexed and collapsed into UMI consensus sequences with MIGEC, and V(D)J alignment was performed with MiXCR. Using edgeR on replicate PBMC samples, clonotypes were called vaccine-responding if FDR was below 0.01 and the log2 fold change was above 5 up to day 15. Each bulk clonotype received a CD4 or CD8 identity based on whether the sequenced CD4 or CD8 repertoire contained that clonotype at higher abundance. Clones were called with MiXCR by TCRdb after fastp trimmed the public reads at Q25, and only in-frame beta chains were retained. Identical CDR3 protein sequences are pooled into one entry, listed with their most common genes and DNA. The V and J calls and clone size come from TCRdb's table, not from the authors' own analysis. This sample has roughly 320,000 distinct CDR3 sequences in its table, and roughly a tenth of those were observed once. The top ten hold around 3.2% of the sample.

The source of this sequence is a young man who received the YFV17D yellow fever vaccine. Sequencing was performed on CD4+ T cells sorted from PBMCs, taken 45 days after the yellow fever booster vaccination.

The CDR3 reads as follows: CASSSNYGYTF. The base sequence is TGTGCCAGCAGTTCGAACTATGGCTACACCTTC. The chain is assembled from TRBV12-3 or TRBV12-4 and TRBJ1-2, with no confident D gene call. CDR3 length: 11 amino acids, cysteine to phenylalanine. CDR3 DNA is the only sequence kept; it has 33 bases, read in frame from the first base. Trimming removed 4 bases from V and 2 bases from J, leaving 2 bases between the germline ends.